The entry below describes one T cell receptor (beta chain). Its antigen remains unidentified. The data originate from a study of OX40 agonist ivuxolimab in advanced cancers. TCRdb keeps only in-frame clones here, not all; method: immunoSEQ multiplex PCR. The table lists 50,000 to 60,000 clones, 86% of them singletons. Baseline, cycle 4 day 1, and cycle 7 day 1 were the blood sampling points. The germline gives CDR1 LNHDA, CDR2 SQIVND (reference sequence). CDR3 length: 13 amino acids. V lost 10 bases and J 4 bases, leaving 14 bases between the germline ends. The study, taken as a whole, reports: CD4+ and CD8+ blood T cells expanded clonally by week 6 at 0.1 to 3.0 mg/kg.

The sample was CD4+ or CD8+ T cells sorted from blood, taken in a trial of the OX40 agonist ivuxolimab. This clonotype was obtained from an adult with an advanced solid tumor such as melanoma, head and neck, liver or kidney cancer. The chain has TRBV19 and TRBJ2-1; weak D call: TRBD1 (5 bases). DNA for the CDR3: TGTGCCACCCAGGGTGGGGTTTACAATGAGCAGTTCTTC. Amino acid sequence: CATQGGVYNEQFF.